Below are 18 T cell receptor beta chains sequenced from a single sample in a study of T-cell memory formation after mild COVID-19. One entry per CDR3 protein, called by TCRdb with MiXCR from the 5' RACE reads. The table lists approximately 400,000 distinct CDR3 sequences, less than 25% of them singletons. Input material: PBMCs or a T cell subset sorted from them (not recorded which). The source of these receptors is an adult woman who had mild COVID-19 (a few samples of this study predate the infection). Cell type and time point are not known.

This clonotype was seen a handful of times. The gene calls are TRBV5-1 and TRBJ2-1; the match to TRBD2 covers 10 bases. After removal of 4 bases from V and 8 bases from J, the junction contained 18 bases not matched to a gene. CDR1 and CDR2 from the germline V gene are SGHRS and YFSETQ. This CDR3 region has 18 residues. The CDR3 bases are TGCGCCAGCAGCGTCTTCCCCCGGAGCGGGGGGGTATCCGATGAGCAGTTCTTC. Amino acid sequence: CASSVFPRSGGVSDEQFF.

This rearrangement joins TRBV11-1 to TRBJ2-1; the match to TRBD2 covers 13 bases. V was pared by 5 bases and J by 8 bases, with 12 bases of the junction left unmatched. Germline assignment: CDR1 SGHAT and CDR2 FQDESV (reference sequence). The CDR3 has 17 residues. The CDR3 is CASSRHPGTSGEHEQFF. The CDR3 coding sequence is TGTGCCAGCAGCCGACACCCCGGGACTAGCGGGGAGCATGAGCAGTTCTTC.

The gene calls are TRBV3-1 and TRBJ2-3; 14 bases align to TRBD2. The CDR3 runs 17 residues. V shed 0 bases, J shed 4 bases, and the junction held 3 bases outside the gene matches. Germline CDR1 and CDR2: LGHDT and YNNKEL (reference sequence). The CDR3 sequence: CASSQDRGLAGADTQYF. CDR3 nucleotide sequence: TGTGCCAGCAGCCAAGACCGGGGACTAGCGGGAGCAGATACGCAGTATTTT.

J is TRBJ2-7 and V is TRBV11-2; D is perhaps TRBD1 (5 bases). The V gene lost 1 base and the J gene lost 6 bases, with 25 bases spanning the gap. CDR3 length: 18 amino acids. Germline V CDR1 and CDR2: SGHAT, FQNNGV. The CDR3: CASSLVSFTVTGWSEQYF. In DNA form, the CDR3 reads TGTGCCAGCAGCTTAGTTTCGTTCACCGTAACAGGCTGGTCCGAGCAGTACTTC. Full variable domain (remainder filled in from reference TRBV11-2 and TRBJ2-7): EAGVAQSPRYKIIEKRQSVAFWCNPISGHATLYWYQQILGQGPKLLIQFQNNGVVDDSQLPKDRFSAERLKGVDSTLKIQPAKLEDSAVYLCASSLVSFTVTGWSEQYFGPGTRLTVT.

The gene calls are TRBV12-3 or TRBV12-4 and TRBJ1-5; D is uncertain. The V gene lost 6 bases and the J gene lost 6 bases, with 9 bases spanning the gap. There are 12 residues in the CDR3. The CDR3: CASSDTLQPQHF. The DNA for the CDR3 is TGTGCCAGCAGCGACACCCTTCAGCCCCAGCATTTT.

The chain joins TRBV11-2 to TRBJ2-7; D tentatively reads TRBD1 or TRBD2 (5 bases each). The length of the CDR3 is 15 residues. CDR1 is SGHAT and CDR2 is FQNNGV in the germline V gene. The ends were cut back, 3 bases at V and 0 bases at J, with 12 bases in the middle. This chain's CDR3 is CASSFRLGDSYEQYF. CDR3 sequence (DNA): TGTGCCAGCAGCTTTCGTCTGGGGGACTCCTACGAGCAGTACTTC.

The gene calls are TRBV2 and TRBJ2-7; D is uncertain. There are 13 residues in the CDR3. Trimming removed 6 bases at V and 4 bases at J, with 13 bases between. Germline values: CDR1 SNHLY, CDR2 FYNNEI. CDR3 nucleotide sequence: TGTGCCAGCAGGAAAGGGTCGTCTTACGAGCAGTACTTC. It encodes CASRKGSSYEQYF. The full variable domain, in which reference TRBV2 and TRBJ2-7 provide the parts outside the CDR3, is EPEVTQTPSHQVTQMGQEVILRCVPISNHLYFYWYRQILGQKVEFLVSFYNNEISEKSEIFDDQFSVERPDGSNFTLKIRSTKLEDSAMYFCASRKGSSYEQYFGPGTRLTVT.

V is TRBV20-1 and J is TRBJ2-1; 10 bases map to TRBD2. With V trimmed by 3 bases and J by 6 bases, 8 bases remained unmatched. The germline gives CDR1 DFQATT, CDR2 SNEGSKA (reference sequence). The CDR3 contains 15 residues. This chain's CDR3 is CSASSYASGGNEQFF. The CDR3 DNA sequence: TGCAGTGCTAGTTCGTATGCTAGCGGGGGCAATGAGCAGTTCTTC.

The chain has TRBV9 and TRBJ2-2; D gene unclear. The CDR3 loop spans 16 amino acids. Germline V gene sequence: CDR1 SGDLS, CDR2 YYNGEE. V gave up 0 bases and J gave up 6 bases, with 15 bases separating them. The DNA for the CDR3 is TGTGCCAGCAGCGTAGCATCGATCCTTGGTGCCGGGGAGCTGTTTTTT. Its translation is CASSVASILGAGELFF. Filled out from reference TRBV9 and TRBJ2-2, the complete variable domain reads DSGVTQTPKHLITATGQRVTLRCSPRSGDLSVYWYQQSLDQGLQFLIQYYNGEERAKGNILERFSAQQFPDLHSELNLSSLELGDSALYFCASSVASILGAGELFFGEGSRLTVL.

The chain has TRBV25-1 and TRBJ2-3; D unresolved. The length of the CDR3 is 13 residues. CDR1 MGHDK and CDR2 SYGVNS come from the germline V gene. The V and J ends lost 7 bases and 2 bases respectively, with 10 bases between them. The CDR3 sequence is CASIGTFTDTQYF. The CDR3 DNA is TGTGCCAGCATAGGAACATTCACAGATACGCAGTATTTT.

This clonotype was counted at least ten times. The chain recombines TRBV2 with TRBJ2-1; D remains ambiguous. Germline assignment: CDR1 SNHLY and CDR2 FYNNEI. The CDR3 extends over 12 amino acids. The ends were cut back, 6 bases at V and 3 bases at J, with 6 bases in the middle. The CDR3 sequence: CASRGLYNEQFF. CDR3 nucleotides: TGTGCCAGCAGAGGCCTCTACAATGAGCAGTTCTTC.

As regards this clonotype: A read error may account for a junction end that differs from germline. CDR3: CASGFPTGGETQYF. CDR3 bases: TGTGCCAGCGGTTTCCCGACAGGGGGGGAGACCCAGTACTTC. V and J are TRBV12-3 or TRBV12-4 and TRBJ2-5; 9 positions match TRBD1. This CDR3 comprises 14 residues.

The V and J genes are TRBV4-2 and TRBJ2-3; D is perhaps TRBD2 (6 bases). V lost 0 bases and J 0 bases, leaving 10 bases between the germline ends. The V gene's germline CDR1 is LGHNA and CDR2 YNFKEQ. This CDR3 contains 16 residues. CDR3 coding DNA: TGTGCCAGCAGCCAAGATCCGGCGGGAAGCACAGATACGCAGTATTTT. This gives the protein CASSQDPAGSTDTQYF.

The chain has TRBV14 and TRBJ2-2, with D perhaps TRBD1 (7 bases). The CDR3 sequence is 16 residues long. Germline CDR1 reads SGHDN; CDR2 reads FVKESK. Deletions cut 5 bases from V and 4 bases from J, with 17 bases between. CDR3 loop: CASSFRQGLLTGELFF. The CDR3 DNA is TGTGCCAGCAGCTTCCGACAGGGACTCCTCACCGGGGAGCTGTTTTTT.

This clonotype was observed a few times. The chain carries TRBV7-8 and TRBJ1-1; TRBD1 agrees at 7 bases. Germline CDR1 reads SGHVS; CDR2 reads FQNEAQ. V trimming: 4 bases; J trimming: 0 bases; junction bases outside the gene matches: 5. CDR3 length: 15 amino acids. The CDR3, as DNA: TGTGCCAGCAGCTACAGGACAGGCATGAACACTGAAGCTTTCTTT. It is translated as CASSYRTGMNTEAFF.

V gene TRBV27 combines with J gene TRBJ1-6, with 7 bases matching TRBD1. V gave up 3 bases and J gave up 4 bases; unmatched junction bases: 3. Germline V lookup: CDR1 MNHEY, CDR2 SMNVEV (reference sequence). The CDR3 length is 15 residues. CDR3 sequence: CASSFRQGYNSPLHF. CDR3 sequence (DNA): TGTGCCAGCAGTTTCCGACAGGGATATAATTCACCCCTCCACTTT.

Only a few counts were recorded for this clonotype. The V and J genes are TRBV6-2 or TRBV6-3 and TRBJ2-3; 13 positions agree with TRBD2. The CDR3 totals 18 residues. V lost 3 bases and J lost 4; bases outside the gene matches: 10. The V gene's germline CDR1 is MNHEY and CDR2 SVGEGT. The CDR3 DNA reads as TGTGCCAGCAGTTATTCTAAGGGAGGGACTAGCGGGGCAGATACGCAGTATTTT. It translates to CASSYSKGGTSGADTQYF.

This clonotype has just a few counts. The rearrangement uses TRBV7-9 and TRBJ2-1; 7 bases are a match to TRBD2. Losses at the gene ends were 8 bases for V and 4 bases for J; bases not matched to a gene: 2. In germline, CDR1 is SEHNR, CDR2 FQNEAQ (reference sequence). The CDR3 length is 12 residues. The CDR3 reads CASQRDYNEQFF. Written as DNA, the CDR3 is TGTGCCAGCCAGCGGGATTACAATGAGCAGTTCTTC.